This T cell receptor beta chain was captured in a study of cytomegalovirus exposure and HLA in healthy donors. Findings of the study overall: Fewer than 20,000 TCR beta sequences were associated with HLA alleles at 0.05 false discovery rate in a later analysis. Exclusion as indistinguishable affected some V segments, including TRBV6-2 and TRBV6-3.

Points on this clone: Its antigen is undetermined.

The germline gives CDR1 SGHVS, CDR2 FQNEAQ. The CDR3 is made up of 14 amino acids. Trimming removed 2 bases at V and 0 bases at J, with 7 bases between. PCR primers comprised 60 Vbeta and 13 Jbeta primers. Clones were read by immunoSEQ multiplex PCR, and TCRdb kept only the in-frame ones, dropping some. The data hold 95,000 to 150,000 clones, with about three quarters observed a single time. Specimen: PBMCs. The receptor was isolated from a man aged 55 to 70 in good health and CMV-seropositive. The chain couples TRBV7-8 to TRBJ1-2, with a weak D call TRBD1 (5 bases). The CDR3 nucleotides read TGTGCCAGCAGCTTACTGACAGCTAACTATGGCTACACCTTC. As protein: CASSLLTANYGYTF.